This T cell receptor (beta chain) was captured by sequencing in a study of STAT5B mutations in CD4+ large granular lymphocyte leukemia. TCRdb's table, derived via immunoSEQ multiplex PCR, lists solely in-frame clones and lacks some. The sample includes about 30,000 clones, roughly 87% seen only once; the top ten take approximately 3.5%. The germline V gene has CDR1 LNHDA and CDR2 SQIVND (reference sequence). The CDR3 has 15 amino acids. The V and J ends lost 9 bases and 2 bases respectively, with 19 bases between them. This clone appeared once. The sample was CD4+ T cells from blood buffy coats. This receptor was obtained from a human donor in good health. J is TRBJ2-5 and V is TRBV19; the D gene is possibly TRBD1 (6 bases). Written as DNA, the CDR3 is TGTGCCAGCACGAAGGGACATCCGACTCAAGAGACCCAGTACTTC. This sequence encodes CASTKGHPTQETQYF.